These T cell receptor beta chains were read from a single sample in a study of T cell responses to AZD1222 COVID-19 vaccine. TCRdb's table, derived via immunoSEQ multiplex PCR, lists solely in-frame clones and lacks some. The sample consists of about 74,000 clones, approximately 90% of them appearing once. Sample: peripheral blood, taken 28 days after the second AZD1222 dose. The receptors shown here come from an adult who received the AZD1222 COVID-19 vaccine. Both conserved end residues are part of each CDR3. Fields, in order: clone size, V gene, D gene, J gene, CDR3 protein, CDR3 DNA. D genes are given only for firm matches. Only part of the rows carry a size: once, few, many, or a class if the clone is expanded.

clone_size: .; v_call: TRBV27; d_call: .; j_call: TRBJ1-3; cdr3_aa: CASSLLGVAGNTIYF; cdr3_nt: TGTGCCAGCAGTTTATTGGGGGTAGCTGGAAACACCATATATTTT
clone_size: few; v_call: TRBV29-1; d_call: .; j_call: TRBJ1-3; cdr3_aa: CSVWTDTGNTIYF; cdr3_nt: TGCAGCGTTTGGACAGACACTGGAAACACCATATATTTT
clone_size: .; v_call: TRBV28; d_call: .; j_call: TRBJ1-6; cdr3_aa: CASSYEPSGNSPLHF; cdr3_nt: TGTGCCAGCAGTTATGAGCCCTCTGGGAATTCACCCCTCCACTTT
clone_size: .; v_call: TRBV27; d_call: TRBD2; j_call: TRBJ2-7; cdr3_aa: CASSLLAGVSYEQYF; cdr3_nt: TGTGCCAGCAGTTTATTGGCGGGAGTTTCCTACGAGCAGTACTTC
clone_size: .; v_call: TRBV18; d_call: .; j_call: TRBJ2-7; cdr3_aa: CASSPQLARGSEQYF; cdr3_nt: TGTGCCAGCTCCCCCCAGTTAGCTAGAGGCTCCGAGCAGTACTTC
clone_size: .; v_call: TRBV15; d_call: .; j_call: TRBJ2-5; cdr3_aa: CATSRDQGKETQYF; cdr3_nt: TGTGCCACCAGCAGAGATCAGGGCAAAGAGACCCAGTACTTC
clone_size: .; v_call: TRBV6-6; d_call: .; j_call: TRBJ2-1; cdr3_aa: CASSRDGSSYNEQFF; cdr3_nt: TGTGCCAGCAGCCGGGACGGGAGCTCCTACAATGAGCAGTTCTTC
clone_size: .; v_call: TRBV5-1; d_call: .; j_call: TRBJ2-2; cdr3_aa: CASSLALAINTGELFF; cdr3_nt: TGCGCCAGCAGCTTGGCGTTGGCCATCAACACCGGGGAGCTGTTTTTT
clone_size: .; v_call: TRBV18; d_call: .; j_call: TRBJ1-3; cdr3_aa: CASSPSSQGRDTIYF; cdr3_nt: TGTGCCAGCTCACCATCGTCCCAGGGGAGGGACACCATATATTTT
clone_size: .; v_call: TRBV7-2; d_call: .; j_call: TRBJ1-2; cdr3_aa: CASSSDRLAGYTF; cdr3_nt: TGTGCCAGCAGCTCAGACAGACTCGCCGGCTACACCTTC
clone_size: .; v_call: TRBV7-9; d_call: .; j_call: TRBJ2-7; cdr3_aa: CASSAGLNLNYEQYF; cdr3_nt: TGTGCCAGCAGCGCGGGCCTCAACCTTAACTACGAGCAGTACTTC
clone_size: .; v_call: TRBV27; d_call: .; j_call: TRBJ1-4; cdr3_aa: CASGSSGTANEKLFF; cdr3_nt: TGTGCCAGCGGCTCATCAGGGACGGCTAATGAAAAACTGTTTTTT
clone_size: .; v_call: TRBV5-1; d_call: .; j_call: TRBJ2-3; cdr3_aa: CASSPPAGSTDTQYF; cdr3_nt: TGCGCCAGCAGCCCCCCGGCAGGAAGCACAGATACGCAGTATTTT
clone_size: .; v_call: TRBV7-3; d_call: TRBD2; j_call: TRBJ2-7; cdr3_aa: CASSLDPSGREQYF; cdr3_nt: TGTGCCAGCAGCTTAGATCCTAGCGGGAGGGAGCAGTACTTC
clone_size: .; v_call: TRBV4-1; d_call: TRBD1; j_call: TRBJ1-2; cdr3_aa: CASSPQTGLEDGYTF; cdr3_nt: TGCGCCAGCAGCCCCCAGACAGGGTTAGAGGATGGCTACACCTTC
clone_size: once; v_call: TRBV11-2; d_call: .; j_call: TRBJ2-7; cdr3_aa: CASSLGSSLTYEQYF; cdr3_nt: TGTGCCAGCAGCTTAGGGTCTTCACTCACCTACGAGCAGTACTTC